Following are 7 T cell receptor beta chains from one sample sequenced in a study of vaccination effects on CD4 cells after COVID-19. Prior to sequencing, the ViraFEST assay stimulated PBMC with viral peptide pools, which expanded the antigen-specific CD4+ T cells. After roughly eleven days in culture, the CD4+ T cells were isolated. Negative nucleocapsid antibody tests before and after vaccination confirmed no previous SARS-CoV-2 infection. Generated by immunoSEQ multiplex PCR, the TCRdb table keeps only in-frame clones and is missing some. The sample lists some 65,000 clones; around 69% were seen once. These receptors are not linked to any known antigen. Specimen: CD4+ T cells from PBMCs cultured with HCoV-NL63 spike peptides, collected before COVID-19 vaccination. These TCRs come from a human donor who received a COVID-19 vaccine.

V gene TRBV6-5 combines with J gene TRBJ1-6; TRBD1 is a possible D gene (5 bases). The V gene's germline CDR1 is MNHEY and CDR2 SVGAGI. This CDR3 has 16 residues. The V gene lost 2 bases and the J gene lost 5 bases, with 13 bases spanning the gap. The CDR3 here is CASSYDRVLDNSPLHF. As DNA, the CDR3 is TGTGCCAGCAGTTACGACAGAGTCTTAGATAATTCACCCCTCCACTTT.

The chain combines TRBV5-1 with TRBJ1-4, with TRBD1 matching 7 bases. This CDR3 comprises 14 residues. Looked up from germline, CDR1 is SGHRS and CDR2 is YFSETQ. The V gene end was trimmed by 3 bases and the J gene end by 8 bases; junction bases not matched to a gene: 7. DNA for the CDR3: TGCGCCAGCAGCTCCGGACAGGACGGGGAAAAACTGTTTTTT. Protein: CASSSGQDGEKLFF.

This chain joins TRBV24-1 and TRBJ2-3, with D perhaps TRBD2 (6 bases). Germline V CDR1 and CDR2: KGHDR, SFDVKD. The V end lost 4 bases, the J end lost 2 bases, and 12 bases lay between the germline ends. The CDR3 is 15 residues long. The CDR3 region has the DNA TGTGCCACCAGTGACGCGGGGACTCCCACAGATACGCAGTATTTT. It codes for CATSDAGTPTDTQYF.

This clone has just a few counts. This chain joins TRBV4-1 and TRBJ2-2, with 7 bases aligning to TRBD1. CDR1 and CDR2 from the germline V gene are MGHRA and YSYEKL. V lost 4 bases, J lost 2 bases, and 10 bases stayed unmatched. CDR3 length: 17 residues. CDR3 sequence (DNA): TGCGCCAGCAGCCCACGGGTACAGGGGTTAAACACCGGGGAGCTGTTTTTT. It encodes CASSPRVQGLNTGELFF.

Here the CDR3 reads CASSFWREGTGELFF. DNA for the CDR3: TGTGCCAGCAGCTTTTGGAGGGAGGGGACCGGGGAGCTGTTTTTT. V and J are TRBV7-3 and TRBJ2-2; 7 bases are a match to TRBD2. Germline V gene data show CDR1 as SGHTA and CDR2 as FQGTGA. The junction had 6 bases not matched to a gene; V was cut back by 3 bases and J by 5 bases. The CDR3 is 15 amino acids.

The chain employs TRBV27 and TRBJ2-6, with D tentatively TRBD2 (5 bases). Trimming shortened V by 3 bases and J by 0 bases, and 6 bases separated the two germline ends. CDR3 size: 15 residues. In germline, CDR1 is MNHEY, CDR2 SMNVEV (reference sequence). CDR3 sequence: CASSFSGSGANVLTF. The DNA for the CDR3 is TGTGCCAGCAGTTTCAGCGGCTCTGGGGCCAACGTCCTGACTTTC.

The V gene is TRBV7-9, the J gene TRBJ2-3; D remains unclear. CDR3 length: 12 amino acids. Trimming took off 5 bases at V and 4 bases at J, with 7 bases between the two ends. Germline CDR1 reads SEHNR; CDR2 reads FQNEAQ (reference sequence). The CDR3 spells CASSHNADTQYF. CDR3 DNA: TGTGCCAGCAGCCACAACGCAGATACGCAGTATTTT.